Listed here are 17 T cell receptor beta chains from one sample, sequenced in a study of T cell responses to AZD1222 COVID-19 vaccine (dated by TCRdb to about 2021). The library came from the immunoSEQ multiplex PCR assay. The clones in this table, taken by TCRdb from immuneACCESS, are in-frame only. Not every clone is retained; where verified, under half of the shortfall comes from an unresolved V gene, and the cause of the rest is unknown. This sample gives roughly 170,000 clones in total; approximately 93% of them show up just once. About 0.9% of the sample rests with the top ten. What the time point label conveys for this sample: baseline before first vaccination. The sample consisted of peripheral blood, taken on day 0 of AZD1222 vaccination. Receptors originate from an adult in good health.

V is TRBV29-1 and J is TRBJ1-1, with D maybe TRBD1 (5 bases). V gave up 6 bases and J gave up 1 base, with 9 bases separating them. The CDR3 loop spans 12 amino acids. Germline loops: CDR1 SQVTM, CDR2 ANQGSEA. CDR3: CSVGLQNTEAFF. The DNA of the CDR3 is TGCAGCGTGGGACTCCAGAACACTGAAGCTTTCTTT.

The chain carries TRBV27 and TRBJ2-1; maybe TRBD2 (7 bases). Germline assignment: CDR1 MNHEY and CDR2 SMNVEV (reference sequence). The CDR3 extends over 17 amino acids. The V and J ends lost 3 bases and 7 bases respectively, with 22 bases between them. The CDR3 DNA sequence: TGTGCCAGCAGTTTGGTAGTGGGAGTCAGGGGAGGGAATGAGCAGTTCTTC. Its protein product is CASSLVVGVRGGNEQFF.

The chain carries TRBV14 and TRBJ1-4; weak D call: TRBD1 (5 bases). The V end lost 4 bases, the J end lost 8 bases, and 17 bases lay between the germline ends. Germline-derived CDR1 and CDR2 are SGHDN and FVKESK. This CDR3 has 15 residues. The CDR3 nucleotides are TGTGCCAGCAGCCCGAGAACCGGGACCGCCGAAAAACTGTTTTTT. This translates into CASSPRTGTAEKLFF.

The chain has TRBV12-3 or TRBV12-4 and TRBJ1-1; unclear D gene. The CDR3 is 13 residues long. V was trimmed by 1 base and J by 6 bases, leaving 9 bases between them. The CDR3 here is CASSLGGWAEAFF. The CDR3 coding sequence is TGTGCCAGCAGTTTAGGGGGTTGGGCTGAAGCTTTCTTT.

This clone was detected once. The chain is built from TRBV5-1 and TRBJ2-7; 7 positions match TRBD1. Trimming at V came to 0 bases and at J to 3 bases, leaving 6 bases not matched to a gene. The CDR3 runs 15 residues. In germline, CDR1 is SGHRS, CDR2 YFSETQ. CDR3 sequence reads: CASSLATGQGYEQYF. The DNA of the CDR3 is TGCGCCAGCAGCTTGGCGACAGGGCAAGGCTACGAGCAGTACTTC.

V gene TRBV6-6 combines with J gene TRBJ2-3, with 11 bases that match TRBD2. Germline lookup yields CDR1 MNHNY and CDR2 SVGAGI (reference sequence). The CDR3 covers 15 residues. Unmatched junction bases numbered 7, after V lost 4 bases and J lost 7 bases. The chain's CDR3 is CASSFSGGAGNTQYF. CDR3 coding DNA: TGTGCCAGCAGTTTTAGCGGGGGGGCGGGAAATACGCAGTATTTT.

CDR3: CASSYGTGELFF. The CDR3 DNA reads TGTGCCAGCAGTTACGGCACCGGGGAGCTGTTTTTT. The chain employs TRBV6-5 and TRBJ2-2, with no clear D. The CDR3 is 12 residues long. The V end lost 2 bases, the J end lost 4 bases, and 2 bases lay between the germline ends. CDR1 MNHEY and CDR2 SVGAGI come from the germline V gene.

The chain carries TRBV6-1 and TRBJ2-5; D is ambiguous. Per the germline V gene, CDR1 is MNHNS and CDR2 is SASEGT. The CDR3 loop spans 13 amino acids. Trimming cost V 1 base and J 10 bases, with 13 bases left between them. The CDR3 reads CASSEGLAWVQYF. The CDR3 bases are TGTGCCAGCAGTGAAGGTTTAGCTTGGGTCCAGTACTTC.

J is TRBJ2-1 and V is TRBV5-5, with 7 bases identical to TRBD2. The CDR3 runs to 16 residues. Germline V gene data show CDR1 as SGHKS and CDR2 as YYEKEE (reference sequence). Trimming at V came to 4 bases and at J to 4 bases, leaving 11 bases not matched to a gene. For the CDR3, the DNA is TGTGCCAGCAGCACACAGAGCGGGGCAGCTTACAATGAGCAGTTCTTC. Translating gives CASSTQSGAAYNEQFF. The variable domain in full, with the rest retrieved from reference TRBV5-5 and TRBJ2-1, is DAGVTQSPTHLIKTRGQQVTLRCSPISGHKSVSWYQQVLGQGPQFIFQYYEKEERGRGNFPDRFSARQFPNYSSELNVNALLLGDSALYLCASSTQSGAAYNEQFFGPGTRLTVL.

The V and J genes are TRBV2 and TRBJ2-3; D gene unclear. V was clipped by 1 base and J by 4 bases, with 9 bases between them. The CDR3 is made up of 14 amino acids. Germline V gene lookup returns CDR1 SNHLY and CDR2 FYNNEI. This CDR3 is CASSEGAGPDTQYF. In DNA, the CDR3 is TGTGCCAGCAGTGAAGGGGCAGGCCCAGATACGCAGTATTTT. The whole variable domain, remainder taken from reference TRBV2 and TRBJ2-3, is EPEVTQTPSHQVTQMGQEVILRCVPISNHLYFYWYRQILGQKVEFLVSFYNNEISEKSEIFDDQFSVERPDGSNFTLKIRSTKLEDSAMYFCASSEGAGPDTQYFGPGTRLTVL.

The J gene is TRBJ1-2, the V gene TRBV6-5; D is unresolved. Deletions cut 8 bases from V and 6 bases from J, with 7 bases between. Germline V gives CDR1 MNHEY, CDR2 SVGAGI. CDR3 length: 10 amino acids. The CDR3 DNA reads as TGTGCCAGCCTCGGGGATGGCTACACCTTC. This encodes CASLGDGYTF.

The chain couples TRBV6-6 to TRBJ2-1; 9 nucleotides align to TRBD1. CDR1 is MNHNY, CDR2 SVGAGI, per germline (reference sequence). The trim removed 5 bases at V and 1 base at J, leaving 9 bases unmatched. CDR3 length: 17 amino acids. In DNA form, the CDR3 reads TGTGCCAGCAGTCGCCAAAGGACAGGGGCATCCTACAATGAGCAGTTCTTC. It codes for CASSRQRTGASYNEQFF.

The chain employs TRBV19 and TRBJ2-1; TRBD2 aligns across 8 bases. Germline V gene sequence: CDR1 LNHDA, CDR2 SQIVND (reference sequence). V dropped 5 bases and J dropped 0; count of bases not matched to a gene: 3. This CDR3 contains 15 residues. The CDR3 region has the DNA TGTGCCAGTAGTTGGGCGGGGGGCTCCTACAATGAGCAGTTCTTC. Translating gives CASSWAGGSYNEQFF.

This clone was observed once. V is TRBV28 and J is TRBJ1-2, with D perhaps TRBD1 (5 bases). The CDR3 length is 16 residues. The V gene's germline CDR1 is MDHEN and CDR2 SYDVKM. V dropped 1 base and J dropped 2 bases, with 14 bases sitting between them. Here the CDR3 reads CASSLSLTQENYGYTF. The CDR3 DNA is TGTGCCAGCAGTTTATCCCTAACACAGGAAAACTATGGCTACACCTTC.

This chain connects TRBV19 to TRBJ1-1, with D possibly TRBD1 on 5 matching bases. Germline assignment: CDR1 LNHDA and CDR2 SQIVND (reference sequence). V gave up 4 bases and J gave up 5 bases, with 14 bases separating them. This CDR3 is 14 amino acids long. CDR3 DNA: TGTGCCAGTAGTACCTTAGAGGGGTTGACTGAAGCTTTCTTT. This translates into CASSTLEGLTEAFF.

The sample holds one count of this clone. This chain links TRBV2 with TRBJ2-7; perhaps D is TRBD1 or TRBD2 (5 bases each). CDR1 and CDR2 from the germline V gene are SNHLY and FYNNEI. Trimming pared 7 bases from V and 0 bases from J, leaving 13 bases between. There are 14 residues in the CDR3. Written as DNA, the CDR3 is TGTGCCAGCAACCGGGACGGGACCTCCTACGAGCAGTACTTC. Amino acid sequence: CASNRDGTSYEQYF.

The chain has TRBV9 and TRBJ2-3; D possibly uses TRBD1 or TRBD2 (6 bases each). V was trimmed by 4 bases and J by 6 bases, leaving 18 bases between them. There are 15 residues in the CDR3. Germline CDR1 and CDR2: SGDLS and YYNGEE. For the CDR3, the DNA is TGTGCCAGCAGCCCTAGGGGGGCTCCTCGGGATACGCAGTATTTT. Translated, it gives CASSPRGAPRDTQYF.